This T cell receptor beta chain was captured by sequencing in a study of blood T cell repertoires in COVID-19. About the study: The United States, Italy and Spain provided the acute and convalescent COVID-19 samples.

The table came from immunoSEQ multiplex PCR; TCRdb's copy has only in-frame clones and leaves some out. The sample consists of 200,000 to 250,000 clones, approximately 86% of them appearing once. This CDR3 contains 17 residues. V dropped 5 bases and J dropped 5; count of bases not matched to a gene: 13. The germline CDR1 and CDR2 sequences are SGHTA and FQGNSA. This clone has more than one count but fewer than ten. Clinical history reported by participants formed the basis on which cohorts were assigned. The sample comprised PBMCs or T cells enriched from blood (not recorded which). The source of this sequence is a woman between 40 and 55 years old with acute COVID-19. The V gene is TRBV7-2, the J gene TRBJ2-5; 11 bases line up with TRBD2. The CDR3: CASSRNSGRELLETQYF. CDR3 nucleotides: TGTGCCAGCAGCAGAAATAGCGGGAGGGAGCTACTGGAGACCCAGTACTTC.